This paragraph covers one T cell receptor beta chain sequence. Its antigen is as yet unknown. The sample belongs to a study of shared clonotypes between healthy human individuals. In the study overall: Each donor's CD4 naive and CD4 memory cells filled three plates apiece, CD8 naive two, and CD8 memory one. Study-level points and caveats: Some naive CD4 clonotypes, roughly 4.7%, turned up in common across several donors.

The repertoire was sequenced with immunoSEQ multiplex PCR; TCRdb's copy has only in-frame clones and lacks some. Of around 720,000 clones listed, about three quarters are singletons. The authors divided CD4+ cells into CD45RA+ naive and CD45RA-negative memory subsets. The germline gives CDR1 SGHDT, CDR2 YYEEEE. This CDR3 has 13 amino acids. Trimming left V 5 bases short and J 3 bases short, with 11 bases between. This sequence was found in a woman under 40 in good health. The source material was memory CD4+ T cells sorted from blood. Subset in this sample: CD45RA-negative fraction. This chain connects TRBV5-6 to TRBJ1-2; TRBD1 might be the D (5 bases). This CDR3 reads CASRNQGDYGYTF. CDR3 sequence (DNA): TGTGCCAGCAGGAACCAGGGAGACTATGGCTACACCTTC.